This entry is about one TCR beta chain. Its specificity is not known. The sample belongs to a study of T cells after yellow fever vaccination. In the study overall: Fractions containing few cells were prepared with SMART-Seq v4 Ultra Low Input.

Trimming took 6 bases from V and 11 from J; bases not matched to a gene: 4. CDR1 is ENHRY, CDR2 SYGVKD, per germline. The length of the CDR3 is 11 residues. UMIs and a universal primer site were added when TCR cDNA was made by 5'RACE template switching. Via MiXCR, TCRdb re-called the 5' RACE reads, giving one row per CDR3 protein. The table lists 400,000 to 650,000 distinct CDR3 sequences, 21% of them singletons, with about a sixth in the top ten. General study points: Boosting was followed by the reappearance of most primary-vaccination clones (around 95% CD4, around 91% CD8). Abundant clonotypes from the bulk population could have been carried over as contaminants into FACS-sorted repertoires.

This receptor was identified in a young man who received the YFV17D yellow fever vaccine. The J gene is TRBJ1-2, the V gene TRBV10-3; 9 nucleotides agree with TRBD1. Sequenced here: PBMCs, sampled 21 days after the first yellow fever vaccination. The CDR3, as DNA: TGTGCCATCAGCCGGGACAGGGTTTACACCTTC. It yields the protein CAISRDRVYTF.